The sequence of this T cell receptor beta chain was determined in a study of cytomegalovirus exposure and HLA in healthy donors (dated by TCRdb to about 2017). With regard to the full study: An earlier analysis of several hundred of the donors reported about 250 Gb of sequence data and some 120 million unique TCR beta sequences from some 180 million T cells. Among the roughly 400 genotyped donors, around 81% belonged to the genetic ancestry cluster associated with self-reported Caucasian donors. The T cell repertoires of 666 subjects were profiled by immunosequencing and related to cytomegalovirus serostatus. A few DR-DQ haplotypes were treated as single units for association and clustering because of strong linkage in the cohort. A later analysis re-analyzed previously published TCR beta repertoires from 550 to 700 donors and added high-resolution HLA genotyping to study TCR occurrence patterns. The number of typed donors differed by locus: about 620-640 for A, B, C, DRB1 and DQB1; roughly 510 for DQA1; around 580 for DPA1; and roughly 450 for DPB1. All discovery cohort repertoires had been generated on a single sequencing platform. HLA typing included class I and class II loci at four-digit resolution. Roughly 300 gigabases of sequencing data and roughly 90 million unique TCR sequences were included in an early release covering several hundred HLA-typed donors. Donor age, sex, ethnicity and CMV serostatus were compiled together with the repertoire data. The study combined high-throughput TCR immunosequencing, statistical association of individual TCRs with disease status, and machine learning to predict cytomegalovirus infection status. A later genetic analysis took genome-wide SNP genotypes for about 55% of the 666 donors and used that subset as a discovery cohort. Along with the approximately 620-subject first cohort, a separate validation cohort of about 110 different subjects was used. In an earlier analysis of 500 to 650 of the donors, high-throughput TCR beta sequencing was used to judge whether each TCR beta V gene segment behaved as functional or pseudogenic. Rather than using new phenotypic data, the later analysis identified candidate immune exposures from TCR beta sequences and from how often those sequences occurred across donors. The aim of the study was to test whether cataloging public T cell receptors could identify signatures of past pathogen exposure. Across roughly 420 genotyped donors of the cohort, an average of about 240,000 unique TCR beta nucleotide sequences per donor were sequenced, and 15% to 20% of those sequences were non-productive.

Taken from the germline V gene, the CDR1 and CDR2 loops are SGHRS and YFSETQ. V and J are trimmed by 4 bases and 3 bases, and the gene matches miss 3 bases of the junction. The CDR3 contains 13 residues, cysteine and phenylalanine counted. Just CDR3 DNA is preserved here, 39 bases in frame from base 1. In total, over 600 healthy bone marrow donors made up the cohort. At the time of sampling, all cohort members were nominally healthy, though unrecorded immune exposures were likely present. The donor tested CMV seronegative and was one of the 352 seronegative cohort members. Each donor provided a peripheral blood sample, and peripheral blood mononuclear cells were used for TCR beta sequencing. The Qiagen DNeasy Blood Extraction Kit was used to extract genomic DNA from the blood cell samples. Overall results and qualifications from the work: A further reported finding was that TCR beta sequences accurately predicted the HLA-A and HLA-B alleles for most subjects in the first cohort. A later genetic analysis associated a missense DCLRE1C variant with V-gene and J-gene trimming of TCR beta chains, and an independent cohort replicated the association. A later analysis found that most CMV-associated TCR beta chains appeared HLA-restricted, with HLA associations seemingly driven largely by CMV exposure. When HLA alleles, especially DR and DQ, strongly co-occurred, TCR associations were difficult to assign to individual alleles. A later analysis associated about 17,000 TCR beta sequences with specific HLA alleles at a false discovery rate of 0.05. In this cohort, only TCR beta chains were sequenced, and detectable features were limited by the absence of alpha or paired-chain data. The presence/absence analyses assumed that sequencing depth was roughly uniform across donors, and that assumption may not be true. Linkage disequilibrium might explain the correlated functional status among segregating V segments, but an unknown experimental factor could not be ruled out. The only immune exposure information available for the cohort was CMV serostatus. The classifier was reported to diagnose cytomegalovirus status with high specificity and sensitivity in both the original cohort and the validation cohort. According to a later analysis, TCR association rates differed among HLA loci, with DRB1 alleles showing the most associated TCRs and HLA-C alleles showing the fewest. Most TCR sequences were seen in very few donors, while some public TCRs were found in many individuals. A cluster of highly shared sequence variants was judged likely to be a technical artifact of the sequencing pipeline. In a later analysis, several top co-occurrence clusters were reported to appear linked to parvovirus B19, influenza, CMV and Epstein-Barr virus. A later analysis found that HLA-associated TCR beta chains were more clonally expanded and had lower generation probabilities than equally common non-associated chains. A total of 150 to 200 TCR beta chains were listed by the study as associated with cytomegalovirus. An earlier analysis of approximately 540 of the donors showed that most TCR beta V segments appeared in productive rearrangements either about 90% or about 30% of the time, which broadly matched IMGT annotations. The authors suggested that the approach could potentially be generalized to other disease states and immunological phenotypes. Because counts were too low, roughly 17 rarely observed V segments, including chromosome 9 orphons, were left out of the earlier analysis of roughly 600 of the donors. Three of the identified cytomegalovirus-associated TCR beta chains were confirmed in vitro to be specific for cytomegalovirus antigens. Because HLA typing was unavailable for some donors at each locus, only the typed subset was used in association tests. According to a later genetic analysis, donors in an Asian-associated ancestry cluster had fewer N-insertions in productive TCRs than the approximately 710-donor mean. Some IMGT-functional V segments, including TRBV6-2 and TRBV6-3, could not be told apart with the 87-base-pair reads, so those segments were excluded.

Libraries were made using the immunoSEQ multiplex PCR assay. For the multiplex PCR, a mixture combining 60 forward primers for TCR Vbeta segments and 13 reverse primers for TCR Jbeta segments was used. The CDR3 region of rearranged TCR beta genes was amplified from genomic DNA by a multiplex PCR assay. The Illumina HiSeq System was used to sequence the amplified TCR beta libraries as 87-base-pair reads. The study's own analysis went as follows. Across the 700 or so repertoires, a later analysis counted tens of millions of unique TCR beta chains, approximately 10 million of which were shared by at least two donors. Raw reads were error-corrected and collapsed into unique sequences by a nearest-neighbor algorithm in which closely related sequences were merged to remove PCR and sequencing errors. To assign V, D and J gene segments, CDR3 sequences were aligned to IMGT reference sequences. For a sequence to be retained, a match of at least six nucleotides was required to both a V gene segment and a J gene segment. A rearrangement was called productive if the CDR3 had no stop codons and remained in frame with V and J, and every other rearrangement was called non-productive. CDR3 was defined by IMGT convention, running from the second conserved V-encoded cysteine to the conserved J-encoded phenylalanine. The earlier analysis of about 610 of the donors excluded sequences that lacked an unambiguous match to a single V gene segment. An earlier analysis of approximately 590 of the donors called V segments functional above 56.7% productive rearrangements and segregating when the between-donor standard deviation exceeded 5%. A statistical classification framework was developed to diagnose cytomegalovirus status using the catalog of TCR beta chain sequences. In a later analysis, TCR nucleotide sequences were compared against IMGT/GENE-DB human TR gene sequences so that V and J genes could be assigned. A later analysis assigned CDR3 sequences and most-parsimonious VDJ recombination scenarios with the TCRdist pipeline. In a later analysis, each TCR beta chain was defined by its CDR3 amino acid sequence together with its V-gene family, and reads lacking a unique V-gene family were excluded. To address suspected cross-contamination and a sequencing artifact, a later analysis removed approximately 600 highly shared, low-generation-probability nucleotide sequences. In a later analysis, a clonal expansion index for each public chain was calculated from normalized within-repertoire ranks of inferred template counts. Generation probabilities in a later analysis came from a VDJ recombination model fitted to out-of-frame rearrangements, and those results were checked against IGoR. A later analysis scored TCR-TCR, TCR-HLA and TCR-CMV co-occurrence with hypergeometric tests, applying a repertoire-size bias correction to TCR pairs. A later analysis estimated false discovery rates by permuting HLA or CMV assignments 20 times. In a later analysis, co-occurring TCRs were grouped using DBSCAN, with TCRdist sequence similarity added in when clustering inside HLA-allele-positive subsets. Repertoires with fewer than 30,000 or more than 120,000 public chains were left out of co-occurrence clustering, as were four to six repertoires with anomalous nucleotide sharing. TCRdb carries this immuneACCESS record with in-frame sequences only. Its versions omit some clonotypes, under half of them owing to an unresolved V gene in the studies checked, with the rest unexplained. D and trimming come from the DNA, and the V and J calls and clone size come from that table. The sample yields around 120,000 clones; approximately 15% were counted once. 1.9% of the sample rests with the top ten.

Comment on this clone: Its antigen is unknown. No base quality information exists; no much larger clone differs at one position.

The receptor comes from a woman in her late teens or twenties in good health and CMV-seronegative. Sequencing was performed on PBMCs. Rearrangement joined TRBV5-1 to TRBJ1-1; 7 central nucleotides agree with TRBD1. The CDR3 protein is CASSPTGDTEAFF. The DNA reads as follows: TGCGCCAGCAGCCCCACAGGGGACACTGAAGCTTTCTTT. Where the CDR3 stops, the reference TRBV5-1 and TRBJ1-1 genes take over; the full variable domain is KAGVTQTPRYLIKTRGQQVTLSCSPISGHRSVSWYQQTPGQGLQFLFEYFSETQRNKGNFPGRFSGRQFSNSRSEMNVSTLELGDSALYLCASSPTGDTEAFFGQGTRLTVV.